This T cell receptor (beta chain) stems from a study of PD-1 blockade in classical Hodgkin lymphoma. Background on the study: Patients got intravenous nivolumab 3 mg/kg every 2 weeks.

Autologous stem cell transplantation was followed by relapse in every patient, and brentuximab vedotin exposure varied. Germline assignment: CDR1 LNHDA and CDR2 SQIVND (reference sequence). The length of the CDR3 is 13 residues. Trimming took 8 bases from V and 5 from J, leaving 15 bases between them. Study-wide results and limits: Complete responders' diversity at baseline resembled that of newly diagnosed patients. Nivolumab starters within 1 year of ASCT were excluded.

Note on this clone: The antigen is not known.

Clones were sequenced by immunoSEQ multiplex PCR, and TCRdb holds only the in-frame ones, with some missing. The data show tens of thousands of clones, 89% seen once. The gene calls are TRBV19 and TRBJ1-1; TRBD1 is a possible D gene (5 bases). The input for sequencing was peripheral blood mononuclear cells (PBMCs), taken at baseline. This TCR was recovered from a human donor with classical Hodgkin lymphoma. This chain's CDR3 is CASQIGGGTEAFF. CDR3 nucleotide sequence: TGTGCCAGTCAAATCGGTGGGGGGACTGAAGCTTTCTTT.